This T cell receptor (beta chain) was found in a study of T cell responses to AZD1222 COVID-19 vaccine (dated by TCRdb to 2020 to 2022). With regard to the full study: TCR sequencing was performed for about 250 trial participants, of whom 207 were given two doses of AZD1222 and some 25 were given two doses of MenACWY control vaccine. Trial participants were enrolled by age into subgroups of 18-55, 56-69 and 70-plus years, and about 150, 27 and 61 TCR-sequenced participants, respectively, were included in these subgroups.

This sample's time point label indicates: about 28 days (+/-7) after the second vaccine dose. AZD1222 recipients given second doses at about 4 weeks or at about 12 weeks were pooled, since spike-specific TCR depth and breadth were not found to differ between the two schedules. Vaccinee samples came from UK trials COV001 and COV002, including a single-blind randomized controlled phase 2/3 trial of AZD1222 (ChAdOx1 nCoV-19) in healthy adults. For TCRbeta chain sequencing, PBMC samples were collected from trial participants at day 0 and at day 28 after the second dose. The CDR3 runs 16 amino acids, cysteine and phenylalanine included. The retained sequence is limited to the CDR3, 48 bases, with the frame set at the first base. Based on the germline V gene, the CDR1 and CDR2 sequences are MGHRA and YSYEKL. Deletion took 4 bases off V and 8 bases off J, with a span of 18 bases between the germline ends.

The CDR3 regions of human TCRbeta chains were subjected to immunosequencing. The original pipeline was this. Repertoire TCRs were checked for matches against a reference library of SARS-CoV-2-specific TCRs that had been generated using the MIRA antigen-specificity platform. Breadth meant the fraction of unique TCRs that were SARS-CoV-2-associated, whereas depth meant the fraction of total T cells that were SARS-CoV-2-associated. Each spike-specific TCR was assigned to its reactive spike region and to a CD4 or CD8 class using the MIRA data. Log10-transformed breadth and depth values were compared by one-way ANOVA with Sidak's multiple comparisons tests. The table was pulled from immuneACCESS by TCRdb, which kept in-frame rearrangements only. Such tables lose some clones; where checked, under half of the loss comes from unresolved V genes, and the rest has no known cause. For V, J and clone size, that table is used; D and trimming come from the DNA. A total of 140,000 or so clones appear in this sample, about 82% of them only once. The ten largest clones add up to about 5% of the sample.

To note about this clone: Its antigen specificity is not known. The record has no base qualities; no much larger clone is one base away.

The paper as a whole reports these results and caveats: After two AZD1222 doses, both the breadth and the depth of spike-specific TCRs were significantly higher than at day 0 and than in MenACWY recipients. Because no samples from the day 14 peak response were available, repertoires could be characterized only after the peak T cell response. Most participants were white British and females outnumbered males, and the authors suggested that clonal diversity may have been underestimated. The vaccine-associated CD4 TCRs covered the entire spike protein, and the dominant responses fell in regions 160-218 and 743-854. Conclusions about previously exposed vaccinees are limited because only 5 or 6 AZD1222 recipients were SARS-CoV-2 seropositive at baseline. Epitopes outside the regions mutated in the B.1.351 and B.1.1.7 variants were reportedly recognized by nearly half of the unique spike-specific TCRs. In the small 56-69-year group, the increase in depth fell short of significance, most likely because of low power.

The chain is encoded by TRBV4-1 joined to TRBJ1-6, with the D gene call left open. This specimen consisted of peripheral blood, obtained 28 days after the second AZD1222 dose. The clonotype comes from an adult who received the AZD1222 COVID-19 vaccine. The CDR3 sequence is CASSRLPSGRYSPLHF. The DNA sequence reads TGCGCCAGCAGCCGACTTCCGAGTGGGCGGTATTCACCCCTCCACTTT.